This T cell receptor beta chain appears in the sequencing data of a study of blood T cell repertoires in COVID-19. Study information: Sites across the United States, Italy and Spain contributed samples from acute and convalescent COVID-19.

CDR1 and CDR2 from the germline V gene are SNHLY and FYNNEI. V was trimmed by 4 bases and J by 4 bases, leaving 14 bases between them. This CDR3 has 14 amino acids. The count of this clone is one. The Seattle patients, enrolled during active infection, were followed longitudinally. Assay used: immunoSEQ multiplex PCR; TCRdb lists only in-frame clones, some missing. The sample holds more than 200,000 clones; 90% are singletons and the top ten take roughly 2.6%. The chain has TRBV2 and TRBJ2-7; D may be TRBD2 (6 bases). This clonotype originated in a man aged 25 to 45 with COVID-19, enrolled during active disease. The sequenced sample consisted of peripheral blood. The CDR3, as DNA: TGTGCCAGCAGTGTTGGGGGTGGGACTTACGAGCAGTACTTC. As protein: CASSVGGGTYEQYF.